The 26 T cell receptor beta chains listed next were all sequenced from one sample in a study of CD8+ T cells in alopecia areata. Documented treatment: oral pan-JAK inhibitor, 5-10 mg twice daily. Extracted RNA was reverse transcribed, and the resulting cDNA served as sequencing template. The repertoire was sequenced with immunoSEQ multiplex PCR; TCRdb's copy has only in-frame clones and lacks some. The sample lists roughly 110,000 clones; less than 70% were seen once. The sample in question was CD4+ T cells sorted from blood, obtained at week 24, from a patient treated with tofacitinib. All receptors come from a human donor with alopecia areata.

The gene calls are TRBV6-1 and TRBJ1-2; weak D call: TRBD1 (5 bases). From germline, CDR1 is MNHNS and CDR2 SASEGT. This CDR3 has 14 residues. V dropped 6 bases and J dropped 4 bases, with 15 bases sitting between them. CDR3 sequence reads: CASSRDHQLYGYTF. CDR3 coding DNA: TGTGCCAGCAGCCGGGACCACCAACTCTATGGCTACACCTTC.

This chain uses TRBV7-2 with TRBJ2-5, with D hard to call. Per the germline V gene, CDR1 is SGHTA and CDR2 is FQGNSA. The CDR3 is made up of 13 amino acids. The germline V and J ends were trimmed by 6 bases and 3 bases, with 11 bases remaining between them. This CDR3 is CASRRRPKETQYF. The CDR3, as DNA: TGTGCCAGCAGGCGCAGGCCGAAAGAGACCCAGTACTTC.

V and J are TRBV5-1 and TRBJ2-6, with 10 bases matching TRBD1. The length of the CDR3 is 17 residues. V shed 4 bases and J 3 bases; nucleotides not matched to a gene: 7. CDR1 SGHRS and CDR2 YFSETQ come from the germline V gene. The chain's CDR3 is CASSTGQGSYGANVLTF. In nucleotides, the CDR3 is TGCGCCAGCAGCACGGGACAGGGGTCTTATGGGGCCAACGTCCTGACTTTC. The full variable domain, its missing parts supplied by reference TRBV5-1 and TRBJ2-6, is KAGVTQTPRYLIKTRGQQVTLSCSPISGHRSVSWYQQTPGQGLQFLFEYFSETQRNKGNFPGRFSGRQFSNSRSEMNVSTLELGDSALYLCASSTGQGSYGANVLTFGAGSRLTVL.

In its sample, this clone was seen a few times. V gene TRBV14 combines with J gene TRBJ1-2; 8 bases are shared with TRBD1. Germline CDR1 SGHDN, CDR2 FVKESK. V gave up 5 bases and J gave up 7 bases; unmatched junction bases: 6. CDR3 length equals 13 residues. The CDR3 here is CASSIGQGGGYTF. Here the CDR3 DNA reads TGTGCCAGCAGCATCGGACAGGGCGGTGGCTACACCTTC. Full variable domain (remainder filled in from reference TRBV14 and TRBJ1-2): EAGVTQFPSHSVIEKGQTVTLRCDPISGHDNLYWYRRVMGKEIKFLLHFVKESKQDESGMPNNRFLAERTGGTYSTLKVQPAELEDSGVYFCASSIGQGGGYTFGSGTRLTVV.

V gene TRBV29-1 combines with J gene TRBJ2-2; 9 bases fit TRBD1. The CDR3 spans 12 residues. Germline CDR1 reads SQVTM; CDR2 reads ANQGSEA. The V and J ends lost 7 bases and 7 bases, in that order; junction bases with no gene match: 4. The CDR3 is CSGGQGSGELFF. DNA of the CDR3: TGCAGCGGGGGACAGGGCAGCGGGGAGCTGTTTTTT.

This clone appeared a few times. This chain connects TRBV4-2 to TRBJ2-3, with 7 bases matching TRBD2. CDR1 and CDR2 (germline): LGHNA, YNFKEQ. The CDR3 loop spans 16 amino acids. The V segment lost 2 bases and the J segment 3 bases; nucleotides outside the gene matches: 8. This chain's CDR3 is CASSQPGGLGTDTQYF. The CDR3 nucleotides read TGTGCCAGCAGCCAACCGGGGGGTTTAGGTACAGATACGCAGTATTTT.

The chain joins TRBV10-3 to TRBJ2-5, with D possibly being TRBD2 (5 bases). Trimming took 8 bases from V and 5 from J, leaving 18 bases between them. This CDR3 is 14 amino acids long. The V gene's germline CDR1 is ENHRY and CDR2 SYGVKD. CDR3 region: CAIGRRGRGETQYF. The CDR3 DNA is TGTGCCATCGGCCGACGGGGAAGAGGGGAGACCCAGTACTTC.

This chain joins TRBV7-9 and TRBJ2-5; D perhaps matches TRBD1 (5 bases). The ends were cut back, 3 bases at V and 5 bases at J, with 13 bases in the middle. From germline, CDR1 is SEHNR and CDR2 FQNEAQ (reference sequence). This CDR3 has 14 amino acids. The CDR3 is CASSLSRGRETQYF. CDR3 coding DNA: TGTGCCAGCAGCTTGAGTAGGGGCCGGGAGACCCAGTACTTC.

This clone came up once. The genes are TRBV5-1 and TRBJ2-3; D ambiguous. CDR3 length equals 13 residues. V lost 6 bases and J 3 bases, leaving 11 bases between the germline ends. CDR1 and CDR2 (germline): SGHRS, YFSETQ. The CDR3 sequence: CASKYTVTDTQYF. For the CDR3, the DNA is TGCGCCAGCAAATACACTGTAACAGATACGCAGTATTTT.

V usage is TRBV7-2 and J usage is TRBJ2-3; D not certain. The CDR3 runs 13 residues. Germline loops: CDR1 SGHTA, CDR2 FQGNSA. V gave up 9 bases and J gave up 4 bases, with 14 bases separating them. The CDR3 bases are TGTGCCAGTTCGCTAGGTATTTCAGATACGCAGTATTTT. Translation: CASSLGISDTQYF. Using reference TRBV7-2 and TRBJ2-3 for the parts outside the CDR3, the full variable domain is GAGVSQSPSNKVTEKGKDVELRCDPISGHTALYWYRQSLGQGLEFLIYFQGNSAPDKSGLPSDRFSAERTGGSVSTLTIQRTQQEDSAVYLCASSLGISDTQYFGPGTRLTVL.

This clone turned up a few times. The CDR3 is CASSTLTSGPFTDTQYF. The DNA of the CDR3 is TGTGCCAGCAGCACACTGACTAGCGGTCCATTCACAGATACGCAGTATTTT. The chain joins TRBV11-2 to TRBJ2-3; 9 bases fit TRBD2. This CDR3 has 17 amino acids. After removal of 5 bases from V and 2 bases from J, the junction contained 11 bases not matched to a gene. Germline CDR1 and CDR2: SGHAT and FQNNGV.

This clone was recorded only once. This chain links TRBV2 with TRBJ2-2; unclear D gene. V dropped 1 base and J dropped 6 bases, with 6 bases sitting between them. The CDR3 extends over 13 amino acids. Germline V gene data show CDR1 as SNHLY and CDR2 as FYNNEI. CDR3 protein: CASSEVSSGELFF. The DNA of the CDR3 is TGTGCCAGCAGTGAAGTTTCATCCGGGGAGCTGTTTTTT.

The chain employs TRBV7-9 and TRBJ2-1; no definite D call. V dropped 5 bases and J dropped 8 bases, with 13 bases sitting between them. CDR1 is SEHNR and CDR2 is FQNEAQ in the germline V gene (reference sequence). The length of the CDR3 is 13 residues. The CDR3 DNA is TGTGCCAGCAGCCCCTATCGACGGGATGAGCAGTTCTTC. This codes for CASSPYRRDEQFF.

The chain carries TRBV18 and TRBJ2-2, with 8 bases matching TRBD1. V shed 3 bases, J shed 1 base, and the junction held 4 bases outside the gene matches. This CDR3 has 16 amino acids. CDR1 and CDR2 from the germline V gene are KGHSH and LQKENI. The CDR3 DNA follows: TGTGCCAGCTCACCTTCCGGGACAGGGAACACCGGGGAGCTGTTTTTT. It translates to CASSPSGTGNTGELFF.

This clone was detected a few times. The chain has TRBV7-2 and TRBJ1-1, with no clear D. V was trimmed by 5 bases and J by 4 bases, leaving 17 bases between them. This CDR3 has 15 residues. Germline V gives CDR1 SGHTA, CDR2 FQGNSA. The CDR3 reads CASSTRVNRGTEAFF. CDR3 DNA sequence: TGTGCCAGCAGCACCCGGGTCAACCGGGGCACTGAAGCTTTCTTT.

This rearrangement joins TRBV29-1 to TRBJ1-2; D is ambiguous. The CDR3 is 12 residues long. Germline CDR1 SQVTM, CDR2 ANQGSEA. V was cut by 1 base and J by 6 bases, with 9 bases left in between. CDR3 region: CSVEGQSDGYTF. CDR3 coding DNA: TGCAGCGTTGAAGGCCAGTCCGATGGCTACACCTTC.

This clone was seen a single time. The V call is TRBV4-3, the J call TRBJ2-3; D not certain. The CDR3 totals 15 residues. Germline CDR1 reads LGHNA; CDR2 reads YSLEER. The V gene lost 0 bases and the J gene lost 0 bases, with 7 bases spanning the gap. CDR3 sequence: CASSQDKRSTDTQYF. CDR3 DNA: TGCGCCAGCAGCCAAGACAAAAGAAGCACAGATACGCAGTATTTT.

This chain joins TRBV29-1 and TRBJ2-1; maybe TRBD1 (5 bases). The CDR3 is 14 residues long. Trimming stripped 7 bases from V and 6 bases from J, with 19 bases between. The germline CDR1 and CDR2 sequences are SQVTM and ANQGSEA. The CDR3 region has the DNA TGCAGCGCACGGACGTACCAGGGCTCCAATGAGCAGTTCTTC. Translation gives CSARTYQGSNEQFF.

CDR3 sequence: CAWGQGIKETQYF. CDR3 in DNA: TGTGCCTGGGGGCAGGGAATTAAAGAGACCCAGTACTTC. J is TRBJ2-5 and V is TRBV30; tentative D call: TRBD1 (5 bases). Trimming removed 5 bases from V and 3 bases from J, with 13 bases in between. Looked up from germline, CDR1 is GTSNPN and CDR2 is SVGIG (reference sequence). The length of the CDR3 is 13 residues.

The chain links TRBV19 to TRBJ1-5; D is uncertain. Germline loops: CDR1 LNHDA, CDR2 SQIVND (reference sequence). The V end lost 3 bases, the J end lost 5 bases, and 11 bases lay between the germline ends. This CDR3 comprises 14 residues. CDR3 nucleotide sequence: TGTGCCAGTAGTATGACGGAGGGATATCAGCCCCAGCATTTT. Its translation is CASSMTEGYQPQHF.

This clone was counted a few times. The chain couples TRBV4-2 to TRBJ2-3; no reliable D call. The CDR3 runs 15 residues. Germline lookup yields CDR1 LGHNA and CDR2 YNFKEQ. V was trimmed by 0 bases and J by 0 bases, leaving 7 bases between them. CDR3 DNA: TGTGCCAGCAGCCAAGATAGTGCGAGCACAGATACGCAGTATTTT. It yields the protein CASSQDSASTDTQYF.

This clone was counted a few times. This chain joins TRBV7-9 and TRBJ1-6; 7 bases agree with TRBD1. The CDR3 consists of 14 residues. The V gene's germline CDR1 is SEHNR and CDR2 FQNEAQ (reference sequence). J gave up 10 bases and V 4 bases, and 7 bases lay outside the gene matches. As DNA, the CDR3 is TGTGCCAGCAGCTACGACAGGGTACGATCACCCCTCCACTTT. This translates into CASSYDRVRSPLHF.

This clone was detected only a few times. This sequence joins TRBV25-1 and TRBJ2-5; D gene uncertain. CDR1 and CDR2 from the germline V gene are MGHDK and SYGVNS. Trimming took 2 bases from V and 1 from J, leaving 8 bases between them. The CDR3 has 14 amino acids. The CDR3 sequence: CASSETRVQETQYF. The CDR3, as DNA: TGTGCCAGCAGTGAAACTCGGGTCCAAGAGACCCAGTACTTC.

A single count supports this clone. V gene TRBV9 combines with J gene TRBJ2-6; D tentatively reads TRBD1 or TRBD2 (5 bases each). Germline CDR1 is SGDLS and CDR2 is YYNGEE. The CDR3 is made up of 15 amino acids. With 2 bases removed from V and 4 bases from J, the gap between germline ends came to 10 bases. For the CDR3, the DNA is TGTGCCAGCAGCGTGGGACCCCACGGGGCCAACGTCCTGACTTTC. Its protein product is CASSVGPHGANVLTF.

This clone was detected a few times. The chain joins TRBV14 to TRBJ1-4; D call uncertain. The CDR3 runs to 12 residues. The V and J ends lost 5 bases and 7 bases respectively, with 8 bases between them. Germline assignment: CDR1 SGHDN and CDR2 FVKESK. CDR3 in amino acids: CASSSIGEKLFF. The CDR3 nucleotides read TGTGCCAGCAGCTCTATTGGTGAAAAACTGTTTTTT.

This clone has more than one count but fewer than ten. The V and J genes are TRBV19 and TRBJ1-1, with 7 nucleotides matching TRBD1. Losses at the gene ends were 4 bases for V and 6 bases for J; bases not matched to a gene: 8. This CDR3 has 14 residues. The germline V gene has CDR1 LNHDA and CDR2 SQIVND (reference sequence). CDR3 residues: CASSTRQGLAEAFF. In DNA, the CDR3 is TGTGCCAGTAGTACCCGACAGGGTCTCGCTGAAGCTTTCTTT.